This entry features one TCR beta chain sequence. Some clones are missing from TCRdb's copy, which holds only in-frame ones; the method was immunoSEQ multiplex PCR. The sample includes approximately 2,000,000 clones, 85% to 95% of them seen just once. This record belongs to a study of shared clonotypes between healthy human individuals. Germline V gene lookup returns CDR1 MNHNY and CDR2 SVGAGI (reference sequence). J lost 8 bases, V lost 5 bases, and 11 bases had no gene match. The CDR3 contains 15 residues. This clonotype originated in a man between 18 and 29 years old in good health. Some clones in this sample may be carry-over from other donors' samples. The sample consisted of naive CD4+ T cells from PBMCs. Subset specified: CD45RA+ positively selected. The rearrangement joins TRBV6-6 to TRBJ1-2, with 10 bases lining up with TRBD1. The CDR3 DNA reads TGTGCCAGCAGTCCTCAGACAGGGGGCGCTTCAGGCTACACCTTC. Protein: CASSPQTGGASGYTF.